This T cell receptor (beta chain) derives from a study of blood T cell repertoires in COVID-19. About the study: PBMCs, B-cell-depleted T cells, or T cells provided the cDNA or gDNA that made up the material.

This CDR3 comprises 11 residues. Germline V gives CDR1 DFQATT, CDR2 SNEGSKA (reference sequence). In the original analysis: For nucleated cells, counts were estimated from reference gene primer amplification. Assay used: immunoSEQ multiplex PCR; TCRdb lists only in-frame clones, some missing. Clone size and the V and J calls come from that table; the DNA yielded D and trimming. The sample records about 300,000 clones, 70% to 85% being singletons. This clonotype originated in a human donor with COVID-19, enrolled during active disease. The donor label of this sample is uncertain. V gene TRBV20-1 combines with J gene TRBJ1-1, with D unresolved. The sample was peripheral blood. The CDR3 loop reads CRLSGNTEAFF. CDR3 bases: TGCAGACTTTCGGGGAACACTGAAGCTTTCTTT.